The source of this TCR beta chain is a study of blood T cell repertoires in COVID-19. Turning to the study itself: Samples came from the United States, Italy and Spain, spanning acute and convalescent COVID-19.

CDR1 MNHEY and CDR2 SMNVEV come from the germline V gene (reference sequence). The V gene end was trimmed by 5 bases and the J gene end by 6 bases; junction bases not matched to a gene: 7. The CDR3 sequence is 13 residues long. The Seattle patients joined while their infection was active and were tracked longitudinally afterward. Profiled with immunoSEQ multiplex PCR; TCRdb holds only in-frame clones, not every one. The sample carries 410,000 or so clones, 89% recorded once. V usage is TRBV27 and J usage is TRBJ2-7; 7 bases fit TRBD2. Material: peripheral blood. This TCR derives from a woman aged 40-49 years with COVID-19, enrolled during active disease. CDR3 DNA: TGTGCCAGCAGTGCCGGTCCGGGGGGCGAGCAGTACTTC. It translates to CASSAGPGGEQYF.